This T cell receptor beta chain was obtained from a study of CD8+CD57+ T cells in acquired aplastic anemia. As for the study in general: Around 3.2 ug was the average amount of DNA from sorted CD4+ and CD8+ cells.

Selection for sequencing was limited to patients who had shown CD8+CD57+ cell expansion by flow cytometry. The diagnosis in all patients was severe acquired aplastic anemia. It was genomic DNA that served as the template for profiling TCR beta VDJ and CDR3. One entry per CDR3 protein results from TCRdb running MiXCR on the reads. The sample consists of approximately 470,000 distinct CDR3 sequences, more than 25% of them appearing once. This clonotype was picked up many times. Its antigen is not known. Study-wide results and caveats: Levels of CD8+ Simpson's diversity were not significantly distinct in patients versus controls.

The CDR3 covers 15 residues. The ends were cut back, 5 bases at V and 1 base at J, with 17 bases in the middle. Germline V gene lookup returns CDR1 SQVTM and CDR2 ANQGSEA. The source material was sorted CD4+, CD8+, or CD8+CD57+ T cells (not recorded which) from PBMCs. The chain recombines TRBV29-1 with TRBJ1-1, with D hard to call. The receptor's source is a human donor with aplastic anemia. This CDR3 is CSVLKGWLSNTEAFF. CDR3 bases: TGCAGCGTTCTAAAGGGATGGCTCTCGAACACTGAAGCTTTCTTT.